This T cell receptor (beta chain) was sequenced in a study of cytomegalovirus exposure and HLA in healthy donors. Clones were sequenced by immunoSEQ multiplex PCR, and TCRdb holds only the in-frame ones, with some missing. The data show some 340,000 clones, with 75% to 90% seen just once and roughly 1.2% held by the top ten. Worth noting for this clone: Its antigen is not known.

The approximately 120-subject validation cohort, separate from the roughly 670-subject first cohort, included the donors. Trimming took 7 bases from V and 3 from J, leaving 12 bases between them. Germline V CDR1 and CDR2: SGHAT, FQNNGV. This CDR3 is 13 amino acids long. Study-level findings and limits: Rare sequences made up most TCRs, while some public TCRs were found in many donors.

The V gene is TRBV11-2, the J gene TRBJ1-1; D call uncertain. The clonotype comes from a woman aged 25 to 39 in good health and CMV-seropositive. The source material was PBMCs. CDR3 DNA sequence: TGTGCCAGCACCAAAAGGGTGGACACTGAAGCTTTCTTT. Amino acid sequence: CASTKRVDTEAFF.